This T cell receptor (beta chain) originates from a study of control samples from healthy donors and cancer patients. Measured with immunoSEQ multiplex PCR; TCRdb has only the in-frame clones, and not every one. Among some 150,000 clones, 85% to 95% were seen once, and the ten largest hold 2% to 2.5%. Trimming cost V 4 bases and J 4 bases; bases outside gene matches: 13. This CDR3 is built from 17 residues. Looked up from germline, CDR1 is LNHNV and CDR2 is YYDKDF (reference sequence). In the case of this clone: In the same sample, other DNA sequences code for this CDR3.

This sequence joins TRBV15 and TRBJ2-5; the match to TRBD2 covers 9 bases. The sequence derives from a man aged 50 or older in good health. The sample was blood. The DNA of the CDR3 is TGTGCCACCAGCAATCGACTGGCGGGAGGGCCATCAGAGACCCAGTACTTC. Translated: CATSNRLAGGPSETQYF.